Following are 13 T cell receptor beta chains from one sample sequenced in a study of T cell responses to AZD1222 COVID-19 vaccine. Libraries were prepared by immunoSEQ multiplex PCR; TCRdb keeps only in-frame clonotypes and omits some of them. Among 110,000 to 150,000 clones listed, over 90% were seen once. The sequencing here drew on peripheral blood, taken on day 0 of AZD1222 vaccination. These receptors were collected from an adult in good health.

This chain connects TRBV5-6 to TRBJ2-1, with D maybe TRBD1 (7 bases). CDR1 and CDR2 (germline): SGHDT, YYEEEE. Trimming took off 1 base at V and 6 bases at J, with 17 bases between the two ends. This CDR3 region has 16 residues. The CDR3 protein is CASSLTLWQGGNEQFF. Written as DNA, the CDR3 is TGTGCCAGCAGCTTGACATTGTGGCAGGGGGGCAATGAGCAGTTCTTC.

The V and J genes are TRBV2 and TRBJ2-7; D remains ambiguous. The V gene's germline CDR1 is SNHLY and CDR2 FYNNEI. The V end was cut by 3 bases, the J end by 1 base, with 10 bases between. The CDR3 covers 14 residues. This CDR3 is CASSEGISSYEQYF. The CDR3 DNA follows: TGTGCCAGCAGTGAGGGCATTTCGTCCTACGAGCAGTACTTC.

The chain has TRBV2 and TRBJ2-1; either TRBD1 or TRBD2 may fit D (5 bases each). Deletions cut 7 bases from V and 4 bases from J, with 17 bases between. The CDR3 is 15 amino acids. Germline assignment: CDR1 SNHLY and CDR2 FYNNEI. In DNA, the CDR3 is TGTGCCAGCAAATCCCTCGGGACGGCGTACAATGAGCAGTTCTTC. Encoded protein: CASKSLGTAYNEQFF.

This chain connects TRBV12-3 or TRBV12-4 to TRBJ1-5, with D maybe TRBD1 (5 bases). CDR3 length: 13 amino acids. V lost 6 bases to trimming and J lost 9 bases, with 15 bases between them. In DNA form, the CDR3 reads TGTGCCAGCAGACCACACGGACAATGGCCCCAGCATTTT. Its translation: CASRPHGQWPQHF.

The chain couples TRBV27 to TRBJ2-1; 11 bases are shared with TRBD2. Germline values: CDR1 MNHEY, CDR2 SMNVEV (reference sequence). The CDR3 consists of 15 residues. The trim removed 5 bases at V and 8 bases at J, leaving 8 bases unmatched. The CDR3 DNA reads as TGTGCCAGCAGTCCCGGGACTAGCGGTACATATGAGCAGTTCTTC. It encodes CASSPGTSGTYEQFF.

The chain couples TRBV5-1 to TRBJ1-3; TRBD1 is a possible D gene (6 bases). CDR1 is SGHRS, CDR2 YFSETQ, per germline. The CDR3 extends over 15 amino acids. V was clipped by 0 bases and J by 2 bases, with 9 bases between them. CDR3: CASSLAAGAGNTIYF. For the CDR3, the DNA is TGCGCCAGCAGCTTGGCGGCAGGGGCTGGAAACACCATATATTTT.

The chain combines TRBV29-1 with TRBJ2-3; TRBD2 is a possible D gene (6 bases). The germline V gene encodes CDR1 SQVTM and CDR2 ANQGSEA. The CDR3 sequence is 14 residues long. V was shortened by 4 bases and J by 0 bases, with 11 bases between the two germline ends. The CDR3 DNA follows: TGCAGCGTTGGGGTAGCGGCGAGCACAGATACGCAGTATTTT. This encodes CSVGVAASTDTQYF.

The chain is built from TRBV30 and TRBJ1-3; a weak D match, TRBD1 (5 bases). Germline-derived CDR1 and CDR2 are GTSNPN and SVGIG (reference sequence). V was cut by 2 bases and J by 2 bases, with 10 bases left in between. This CDR3 region has 14 residues. In nucleotides, the CDR3 is TGTGCCTGGAGTTTGGGGGGGACTGGAAACACCATATATTTT. The encoded protein is CAWSLGGTGNTIYF.

The genes are TRBV6-2 or TRBV6-3 and TRBJ2-7, with D uncertain. The CDR3 covers 16 residues. V lost 5 bases and J lost 3, with 20 bases in between. Germline CDR1 reads MNHEY; CDR2 reads SVGEGT. This chain's CDR3 is CASSPLGLDGGYEQYF. The CDR3 DNA reads as TGTGCCAGCAGTCCACTTGGCCTAGATGGTGGCTACGAGCAGTACTTC.

The CDR3 DNA reads as TGTGCCAGCAGTCGGAGTCCCGGGGAGCTGTTTTTT. Its protein product is CASSRSPGELFF. The rearrangement uses TRBV6-5 and TRBJ2-2; D not resolved. Germline CDR1 MNHEY, CDR2 SVGAGI. The CDR3 loop spans 12 amino acids. The V and J ends lost 5 bases and 6 bases respectively, with 7 bases between them.

This clone was counted a single time. This chain links TRBV24-1 with TRBJ1-4; no reliable D call. The CDR3 contains 14 residues. V lost 4 bases, J lost 6 bases, and 11 bases lay in between. The V gene's germline CDR1 is KGHDR and CDR2 SFDVKD. The CDR3 DNA reads TGTGCCACCAGTGAACCGGGGAGAGATGAAAAACTGTTTTTT. Protein sequence: CATSEPGRDEKLFF.

The chain has TRBV7-2 and TRBJ1-4; unclear D gene. Germline lookup yields CDR1 SGHTA and CDR2 FQGNSA. V gave up 6 bases and J gave up 0 bases, with 8 bases separating them. This CDR3 spans 14 amino acids. The CDR3 loop reads CASRPFATNEKLFF. For the CDR3, the DNA is TGTGCCAGCAGGCCCTTTGCAACTAATGAAAAACTGTTTTTT.

The rearrangement uses TRBV9 and TRBJ1-2; D is ambiguous. The CDR3 contains 14 residues. CDR1 SGDLS and CDR2 YYNGEE come from the germline V gene. V was shortened by 5 bases and J by 2 bases, with 13 bases between the two germline ends. CDR3 in amino acids: CASRRSGGNYGYTF. The CDR3 DNA sequence: TGTGCCAGCAGACGTTCCGGAGGGAACTATGGCTACACCTTC.